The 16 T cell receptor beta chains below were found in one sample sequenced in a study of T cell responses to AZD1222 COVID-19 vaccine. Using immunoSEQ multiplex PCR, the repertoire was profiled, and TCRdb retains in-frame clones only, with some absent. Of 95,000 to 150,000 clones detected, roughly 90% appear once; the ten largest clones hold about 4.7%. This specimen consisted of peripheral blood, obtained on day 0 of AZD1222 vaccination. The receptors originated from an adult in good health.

The CDR3 DNA reads TGTGCCAGCAGTTACCCCGGACAGTCGTCCCTTAATTCACCCCTCCACTTT. Encoded protein: CASSYPGQSSLNSPLHF. The V call is TRBV6-2 or TRBV6-3, the J call TRBJ1-6; D possibly corresponds to TRBD1 (6 bases). V was trimmed by 2 bases and J by 6 bases, leaving 17 bases between them. This CDR3 comprises 17 residues. Per the germline V gene, CDR1 is MNHEY and CDR2 is SVGEGT.

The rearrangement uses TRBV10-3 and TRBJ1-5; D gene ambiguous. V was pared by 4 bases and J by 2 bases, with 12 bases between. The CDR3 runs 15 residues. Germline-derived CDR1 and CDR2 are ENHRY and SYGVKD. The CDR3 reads CAISAGLDGNQPQHF. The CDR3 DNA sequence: TGTGCCATCAGTGCTGGACTAGACGGCAATCAGCCCCAGCATTTT.

This chain's CDR3 is CASRHRTGELNYGYTF. CDR3 DNA: TGTGCCAGCAGACACCGGACAGGGGAACTTAACTATGGCTACACCTTC. V usage is TRBV5-8 and J usage is TRBJ1-2, with 9 bases identical to TRBD1. Germline CDR1 SGHTS, CDR2 YDEGEE. Unmatched junction bases numbered 9, after V lost 5 bases and J lost 1 base. This CDR3 is built from 16 residues.

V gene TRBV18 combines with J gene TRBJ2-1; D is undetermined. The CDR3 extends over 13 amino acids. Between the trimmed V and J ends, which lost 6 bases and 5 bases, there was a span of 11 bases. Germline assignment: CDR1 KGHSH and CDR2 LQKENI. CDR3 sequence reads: CASSPDHNNEQFF. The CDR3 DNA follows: TGTGCCAGCTCCCCCGACCATAACAATGAGCAGTTCTTC.

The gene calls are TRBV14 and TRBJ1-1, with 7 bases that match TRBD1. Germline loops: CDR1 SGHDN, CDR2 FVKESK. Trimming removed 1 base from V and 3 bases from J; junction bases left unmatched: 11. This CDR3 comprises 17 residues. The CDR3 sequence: CASSQVGGSGAYTEAFF. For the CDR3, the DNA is TGTGCCAGCAGCCAAGTAGGGGGCTCGGGGGCTTACACTGAAGCTTTCTTT. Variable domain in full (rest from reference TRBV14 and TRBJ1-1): EAGVTQFPSHSVIEKGQTVTLRCDPISGHDNLYWYRRVMGKEIKFLLHFVKESKQDESGMPNNRFLAERTGGTYSTLKVQPAELEDSGVYFCASSQVGGSGAYTEAFFGQGTRLTVV.

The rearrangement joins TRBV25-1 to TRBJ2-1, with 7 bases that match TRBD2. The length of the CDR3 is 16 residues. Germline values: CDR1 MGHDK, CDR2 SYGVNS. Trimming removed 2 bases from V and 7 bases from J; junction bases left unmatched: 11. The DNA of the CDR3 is TGTGCCAGCAGTGAAGAGGAGGGAGGGCGTCGGAATGAGCAGTTCTTC. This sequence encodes CASSEEEGGRRNEQFF.

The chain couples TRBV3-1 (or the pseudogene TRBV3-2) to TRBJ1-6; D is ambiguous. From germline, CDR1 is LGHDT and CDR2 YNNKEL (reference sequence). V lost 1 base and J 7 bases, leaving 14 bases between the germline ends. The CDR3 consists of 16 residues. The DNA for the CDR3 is TGTGCCAGCAGCCAAGGACGCCAGGCCGGCAATTCACCCCTCCACTTT. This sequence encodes CASSQGRQAGNSPLHF.

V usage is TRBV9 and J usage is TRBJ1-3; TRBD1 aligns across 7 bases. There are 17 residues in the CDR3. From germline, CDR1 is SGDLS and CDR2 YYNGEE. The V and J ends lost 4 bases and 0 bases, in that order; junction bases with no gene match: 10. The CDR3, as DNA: TGTGCCAGCAGCCCCCGGACAGGACTTGACTCTGGAAACACCATATATTTT. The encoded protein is CASSPRTGLDSGNTIYF.

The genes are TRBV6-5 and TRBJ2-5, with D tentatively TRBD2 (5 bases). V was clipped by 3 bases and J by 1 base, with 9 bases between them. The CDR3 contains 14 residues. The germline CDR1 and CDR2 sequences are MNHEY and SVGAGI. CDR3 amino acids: CASSYSGSQETQYF. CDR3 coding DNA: TGTGCCAGCAGTTATAGTGGGAGCCAAGAGACCCAGTACTTC.

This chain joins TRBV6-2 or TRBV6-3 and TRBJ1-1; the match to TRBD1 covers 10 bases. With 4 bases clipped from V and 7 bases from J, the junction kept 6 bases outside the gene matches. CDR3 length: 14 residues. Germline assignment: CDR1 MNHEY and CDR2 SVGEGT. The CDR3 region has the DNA TGTGCCAGCAGTTTTTGGACAGGGGGGGTTGAAGCTTTCTTT. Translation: CASSFWTGGVEAFF.

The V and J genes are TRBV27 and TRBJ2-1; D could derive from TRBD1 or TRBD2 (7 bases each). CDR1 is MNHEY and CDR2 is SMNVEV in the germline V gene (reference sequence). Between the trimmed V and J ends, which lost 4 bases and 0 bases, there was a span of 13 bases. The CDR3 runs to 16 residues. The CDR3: CASSSIRGGSYNEQFF. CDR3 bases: TGTGCCAGCAGTTCAATCAGGGGGGGCTCCTACAATGAGCAGTTCTTC.

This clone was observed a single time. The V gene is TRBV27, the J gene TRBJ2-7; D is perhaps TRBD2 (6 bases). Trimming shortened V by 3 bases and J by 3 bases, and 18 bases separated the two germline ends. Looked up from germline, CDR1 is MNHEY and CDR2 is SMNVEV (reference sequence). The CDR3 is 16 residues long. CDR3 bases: TGTGCCAGCAGTTTCTTGACGGAGGGACCACACTACGAGCAGTACTTC. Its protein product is CASSFLTEGPHYEQYF.

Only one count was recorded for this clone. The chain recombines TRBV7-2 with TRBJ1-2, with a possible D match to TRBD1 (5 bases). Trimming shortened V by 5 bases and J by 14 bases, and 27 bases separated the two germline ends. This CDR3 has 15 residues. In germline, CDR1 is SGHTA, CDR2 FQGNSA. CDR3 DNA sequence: TGTGCCAGCAGCCCCCCTGGGGACGCTGTTATGGCTTGGACCTTC. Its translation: CASSPPGDAVMAWTF.

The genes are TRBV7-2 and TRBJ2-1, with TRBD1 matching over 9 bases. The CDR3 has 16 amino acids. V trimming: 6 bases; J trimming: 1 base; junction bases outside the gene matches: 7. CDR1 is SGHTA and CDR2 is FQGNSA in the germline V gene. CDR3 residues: CASSSTGTGSYNEQFF. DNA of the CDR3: TGTGCCAGCAGTTCGACCGGGACAGGGTCCTACAATGAGCAGTTCTTC.

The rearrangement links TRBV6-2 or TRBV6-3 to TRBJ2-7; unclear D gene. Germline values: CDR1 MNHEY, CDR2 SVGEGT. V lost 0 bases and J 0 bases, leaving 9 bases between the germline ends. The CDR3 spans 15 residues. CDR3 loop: CASSYSGVFSYEQYF. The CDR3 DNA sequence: TGTGCCAGCAGTTACTCCGGCGTATTCTCCTACGAGCAGTACTTC.

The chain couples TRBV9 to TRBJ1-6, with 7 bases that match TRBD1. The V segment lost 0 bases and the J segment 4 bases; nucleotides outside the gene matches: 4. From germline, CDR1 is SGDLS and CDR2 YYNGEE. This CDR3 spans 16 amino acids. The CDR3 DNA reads TGTGCCAGCAGCGTAGGGGGACAGCCTTATAATTCACCCCTCCACTTT. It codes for CASSVGGQPYNSPLHF. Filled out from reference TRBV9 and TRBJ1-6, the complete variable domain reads DSGVTQTPKHLITATGQRVTLRCSPRSGDLSVYWYQQSLDQGLQFLIQYYNGEERAKGNILERFSAQQFPDLHSELNLSSLELGDSALYFCASSVGGQPYNSPLHFGNGTRLTVT.